These 21 T cell receptor beta chains were all obtained from the same sample, sequenced in a study of blood T cell repertoires in COVID-19 (TCRdb year 2020). Library preparation used the immunoSEQ multiplex PCR assay. In its TCRdb copy, this immuneACCESS table keeps in-frame sequences only and misses some clones. Where compared with another copy, unresolved V genes explain less than half of these, and the others have no known cause. A total of fewer than 110,000 clones appear in this sample, nearly 90% of them only once. The leading ten clones occupy around 3.1% of the sample. The sequencing sample was made of peripheral blood. The source is a man aged 45-65 years in a cohort sampled during active COVID-19.

J is TRBJ2-5 and V is TRBV15; TRBD2 matches 8 bases. Trimming removed 5 bases from V and 2 bases from J; junction bases left unmatched: 7. The CDR3 is 15 residues long. Germline V gene lookup returns CDR1 LNHNV and CDR2 YYDKDF (reference sequence). The CDR3 DNA reads TGTGCCACCAGCTCCCTAGCGGGCTTACAAGAGACCCAGTACTTC. Translated: CATSSLAGLQETQYF.

This clone showed up just once. The chain employs TRBV2 and TRBJ1-5; TRBD1 might be the D (5 bases). Trimming removed 4 bases at V and 0 bases at J, with 10 bases between. In germline, CDR1 is SNHLY, CDR2 FYNNEI. The CDR3 spans 15 residues. CDR3 amino acids: CASSGRGYSNQPQHF. In nucleotides, the CDR3 is TGTGCCAGCAGTGGGAGGGGTTATAGCAATCAGCCCCAGCATTTT. Together with reference TRBV2 and TRBJ1-5, the CDR3 gives the full variable domain: EPEVTQTPSHQVTQMGQEVILRCVPISNHLYFYWYRQILGQKVEFLVSFYNNEISEKSEIFDDQFSVERPDGSNFTLKIRSTKLEDSAMYFCASSGRGYSNQPQHFGDGTRLSIL.

The chain couples TRBV7-6 to TRBJ2-2; TRBD2 is a possible D gene (5 bases). This CDR3 is 17 amino acids long. CDR1 SGHVS and CDR2 FNYEAQ come from the germline V gene. Trimming removed 2 bases from V and 4 bases from J, with 17 bases in between. CDR3 nucleotide sequence: TGTGCCAGCAGCTTATGGCATCTCACCCGGGGCACCGGGGAGCTGTTTTTT. This gives the protein CASSLWHLTRGTGELFF.

The rearrangement uses TRBV6-4 and TRBJ1-5; weak D call: TRBD1 (6 bases). The germline gives CDR1 MRHNA, CDR2 SNTAGT. V lost 10 bases and J 3 bases, leaving 28 bases between the germline ends. This CDR3 contains 18 residues. For the CDR3, the DNA is TGTGCCACCATTATTAGTGGGGCGGGGGCAGACCTCAATCAGCCCCAGCATTTT. It codes for CATIISGAGADLNQPQHF.

The chain recombines TRBV12-5 with TRBJ2-3; unclear D gene. The ends were cut back, 6 bases at V and 2 bases at J, with 6 bases in the middle. The CDR3 length is 12 residues. CDR1 is LGHNT, CDR2 FRNRAP, per germline. DNA of the CDR3: TGTGCTAGTGGAGAGAACACAGATACGCAGTATTTT. Protein product: CASGENTDTQYF. Full variable domain (remainder filled in from reference TRBV12-5 and TRBJ2-3): DARVTQTPRHKVTEMGQEVTMRCQPILGHNTVFWYRQTMMQGLELLAYFRNRAPLDDSGMPKDRFSAEMPDATLATLKIQPSEPRDSAVYFCASGENTDTQYFGPGTRLTVL.

The CDR3 sequence: CASSQPRDSPEKLFF. CDR3 bases: TGTGCCAGCAGCCAGCCCCGGGACAGCCCGGAAAAACTGTTTTTT. This chain links TRBV4-2 with TRBJ1-4; 7 bases fit TRBD1. Germline loops: CDR1 LGHNA, CDR2 YNFKEQ. Losses at the gene ends were 3 bases for V and 8 bases for J; bases not matched to a gene: 9. The CDR3 extends over 15 amino acids.

This chain's CDR3 is CASRGGLAGGRSYNEQFF. Written as DNA, the CDR3 is TGTGCCAGCCGAGGGGGACTAGCGGGGGGGCGCTCCTACAATGAGCAGTTCTTC. The gene calls are TRBV5-4 and TRBJ2-1; 16 nucleotides line up with TRBD2. The CDR3 is 18 amino acids. V shed 7 bases and J 0 bases; nucleotides not matched to a gene: 7. Per the germline V gene, CDR1 is SGHNT and CDR2 is YYREEE (reference sequence).

Here the CDR3 reads CASSSHRNTGELFF. For the CDR3, the DNA is TGTGCCAGCAGTTCCCACAGGAACACCGGGGAGCTGTTTTTT. The V call is TRBV28, the J call TRBJ2-2; D is undetermined. Germline CDR1 reads MDHEN; CDR2 reads SYDVKM. The length of the CDR3 is 14 residues. V gave up 4 bases and J gave up 1 base, with 7 bases separating them.

The chain employs TRBV7-9 and TRBJ1-2; D perhaps matches TRBD1 (6 bases). V dropped 1 base and J dropped 3 bases, with 12 bases sitting between them. The length of the CDR3 is 15 residues. Germline V gene sequence: CDR1 SEHNR, CDR2 FQNEAQ (reference sequence). The chain's CDR3 is CASSLDSGDYYGYTF. Here the CDR3 DNA reads TGTGCCAGCAGCTTAGATTCAGGGGATTACTATGGCTACACCTTC.

This chain uses TRBV29-1 with TRBJ2-3, with 8 bases matching TRBD1. CDR3 length: 12 residues. The V gene's germline CDR1 is SQVTM and CDR2 ANQGSEA. Trimming took 6 bases from V and 2 from J; bases not matched to a gene: 1. CDR3 loop: CSVGQDTDTQYF. The CDR3 region has the DNA TGCAGCGTGGGACAGGACACAGATACGCAGTATTTT.

The chain links TRBV2 to TRBJ2-3, with TRBD2 matching 10 bases. There are 16 residues in the CDR3. From germline, CDR1 is SNHLY and CDR2 FYNNEI. The V and J ends lost 8 bases and 5 bases, in that order; junction bases with no gene match: 13. The CDR3 DNA reads TGTGCCAGCGGACCGAAGCGGGGGGGGCTGGGAGATACGCAGTATTTT. Amino acids: CASGPKRGGLGDTQYF.

CDR3 amino acids: CASSLSDGRRGYTF. CDR3 nucleotides: TGTGCCAGCAGCTTGTCGGACGGGAGGCGGGGCTACACCTTC. The chain combines TRBV5-4 with TRBJ1-2, with D uncertain. The V gene's germline CDR1 is SGHNT and CDR2 YYREEE (reference sequence). Deletions cut 1 base from V and 8 bases from J, with 15 bases between. The CDR3 has 14 residues.

This clone was picked up a small number of times. The chain couples TRBV19 to TRBJ1-4, with D possibly TRBD1 on 6 matching bases. The CDR3 has 15 amino acids. Trimming removed 7 bases at V and 5 bases at J, with 17 bases between. Germline V CDR1 and CDR2: LNHDA, SQIVND (reference sequence). The CDR3 bases are TGTGCCAGTATGGGGCGTGGACAGCCCAATGAAAAACTGTTTTTT. Encoded protein: CASMGRGQPNEKLFF.

This chain connects TRBV24-1 to TRBJ2-1, with D maybe TRBD1 (6 bases). V lost 5 bases to trimming and J lost 3 bases, with 10 bases between them. This CDR3 region has 14 residues. Germline CDR1 KGHDR, CDR2 SFDVKD. The CDR3, as DNA: TGTGCCACCAGTGCTACAGGGAACTACAATGAGCAGTTCTTC. Amino acid sequence: CATSATGNYNEQFF.

The chain uses TRBV4-2 and TRBJ2-1, with TRBD2 as a possible D gene (6 bases). This CDR3 has 13 residues. Trimming cost V 0 bases and J 12 bases, with 12 bases left between them. Germline CDR1 reads LGHNA; CDR2 reads YNFKEQ. This CDR3 is CASSQDRGRSQFF. In DNA form, the CDR3 reads TGTGCCAGCAGCCAAGATCGGGGGAGGTCGCAGTTCTTC.

This clone appeared once. The chain uses TRBV9 and TRBJ2-1; tentative D call: TRBD2 (5 bases). V was pared by 3 bases and J by 6 bases, with 19 bases between. Germline CDR1 and CDR2: SGDLS and YYNGEE. The CDR3 has 16 residues. This CDR3 is CASSARLWVIGNEQFF. The CDR3, as DNA: TGTGCCAGCAGCGCTCGACTATGGGTAATTGGCAATGAGCAGTTCTTC.

The chain recombines TRBV19 with TRBJ1-2; D gene uncertain. Germline V gene sequence: CDR1 LNHDA, CDR2 SQIVND (reference sequence). The CDR3 contains 15 residues. Trimming stripped 9 bases from V and 8 bases from J, with 25 bases between. The CDR3 region has the DNA TGTGCCAGCGCCAAAACCGACATGTACCCCGGAGGCTACACCTTC. This translates into CASAKTDMYPGGYTF. The variable domain in full, completed from reference TRBV19 and TRBJ1-2, reads DGGITQSPKYLFRKEGQNVTLSCEQNLNHDAMYWYRQDPGQGLRLIYYSQIVNDFQKGDIAEGYSVSREKKESFPLTVTSAQKNPTAFYLCASAKTDMYPGGYTFGSGTRLTVV.

This CDR3 is CASPALGGSNEQFF. CDR3 bases: TGTGCCAGCCCGGCACTCGGAGGGTCCAATGAGCAGTTCTTC. The rearrangement joins TRBV6-5 to TRBJ2-1; a weak D match, TRBD2 (6 bases). Trimming took off 8 bases at V and 6 bases at J, with 17 bases between the two ends. CDR3 length: 14 amino acids. CDR1 is MNHEY and CDR2 is SVGAGI in the germline V gene.

The chain has TRBV5-4 and TRBJ2-5; D is possibly TRBD2 (6 bases). Germline V gene data show CDR1 as SGHNT and CDR2 as YYREEE (reference sequence). The CDR3 loop spans 13 amino acids. Trimming cost V 1 base and J 4 bases, with 8 bases left between them. The CDR3 region has the DNA TGTGCCAGCAGCTTGAACGGGGGAGAGACCCAGTACTTC. Translating it yields CASSLNGGETQYF.

The genes are TRBV2 and TRBJ2-1; unclear D gene. Trimming cost V 10 bases and J 0 bases, with 7 bases left between them. CDR1 and CDR2 (germline): SNHLY, FYNNEI. CDR3 length: 12 amino acids. CDR3 amino acids: CATASSYNEQFF. The CDR3 DNA follows: TGTGCCACAGCGAGCTCCTACAATGAGCAGTTCTTC.

This chain uses TRBV9 with TRBJ2-5, with TRBD2 identical over 8 bases. Trimming removed 6 bases from V and 2 bases from J; junction bases left unmatched: 9. The CDR3 contains 15 residues. The germline V gene has CDR1 SGDLS and CDR2 YYNGEE. The CDR3 reads CASTRAGGRQETQYF. For the CDR3, the DNA is TGTGCCAGCACACGAGCTGGCGGGAGGCAAGAGACCCAGTACTTC.